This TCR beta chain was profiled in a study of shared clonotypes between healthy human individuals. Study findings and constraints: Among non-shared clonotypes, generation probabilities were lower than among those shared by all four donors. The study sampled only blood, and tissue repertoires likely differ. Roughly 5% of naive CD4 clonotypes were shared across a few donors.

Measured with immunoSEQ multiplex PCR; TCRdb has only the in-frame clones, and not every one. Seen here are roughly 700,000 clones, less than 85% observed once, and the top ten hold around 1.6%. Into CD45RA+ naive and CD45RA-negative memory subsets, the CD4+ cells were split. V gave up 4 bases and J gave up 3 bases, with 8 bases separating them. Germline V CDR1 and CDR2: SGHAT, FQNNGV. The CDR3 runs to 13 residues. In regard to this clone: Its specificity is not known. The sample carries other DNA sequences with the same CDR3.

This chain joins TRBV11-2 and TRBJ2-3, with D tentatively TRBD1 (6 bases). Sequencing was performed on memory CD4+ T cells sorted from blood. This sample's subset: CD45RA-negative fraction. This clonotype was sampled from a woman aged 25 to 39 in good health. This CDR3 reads CASSSGTTDTQYF. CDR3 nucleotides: TGTGCCAGCAGCTCGGGGACAACAGATACGCAGTATTTT. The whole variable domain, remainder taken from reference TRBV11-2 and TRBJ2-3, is EAGVAQSPRYKIIEKRQSVAFWCNPISGHATLYWYQQILGQGPKLLIQFQNNGVVDDSQLPKDRFSAERLKGVDSTLKIQPAKLEDSAVYLCASSSGTTDTQYFGPGTRLTVL.